Sequencing of this TCR beta chain was carried out in a study of siplizumab effects on memory and regulatory T cells (dated by TCRdb to between 2018 and 2020). As for the study more broadly: The study examined how the anti-CD2 antibody siplizumab affects alloreactive T-cell subsets in allogeneic mixed lymphocyte reactions built from human PBMCs.

What the work shows at the level of the full study, not this receptor alone: Because sequences below about 10^-5 frequency were poorly captured, only a minor fraction of alloreactive clones could be mapped to unstimulated subsets. Among mappable alloreactive CD4+ clones, the Treg-derived fraction averaged approximately 69% with siplizumab versus about 27% in control reactions. Compared with memory T cells, unstimulated naive T cells appeared more diverse, and naive cells seemed to make a substantial contribution to the alloresponse. Whether proliferating Tregs from siplizumab cultures actually had suppressive function was not functionally confirmed. A naive or memory phenotype could not be assigned to roughly 75-95% of proliferating CD4+ or CD8+ clones. Siplizumab significantly lowered the cumulative frequency of alloreactive sequences that could be traced to unstimulated CD4+ memory T cells.

Trimming at the junction amounts to 6 bases on V and 2 bases on J, and the germline ends lie 20 bases apart. The CDR1 and CDR2 encoded by the germline V gene are MDHEN and SYDVKM. The CDR3 covers 16 residues, taking in both the cysteine and the phenylalanine. Only the CDR3 region is kept as DNA, spanning 48 bases read in frame from base 1. This clone was found once. There is no known antigen for this receptor. Per-base qualities were not stored, and no clone one base away is much larger. The receptor library was made with the immunoSEQ multiplex PCR assay. Some 100,000 TCR templates per sample were assayed by the deep sequencing platform. Genomic DNA extracted from sorted T cells was used for TCRbeta CDR3 sequencing. Per the original workflow: The R programming language was used for clonal analysis of TCRbeta CDR3 data. Unstimulated samples were compared with post-reaction CFSE-low samples to define alloreactive CD4+ and CD8+ clones. Regulatory or non-regulatory origin of alloreactive CD4+ clones was assigned by matching sequences to the sorted unstimulated Treg and non-Treg repertoires. TCRdb took over this immuneACCESS table, retaining in-frame rearrangements with V and J assigned. Such tables are incomplete; in checked studies, under half of the missing clones stem from an unresolved V gene, and the remainder is unexplained. The V and J calls and clone size are taken from that table; D and trimming were inferred from the DNA. This sample gives 57,000 or so clones in total; over 90% of them show up just once. Jointly, the top ten make up around 40% of the sample.

Sorted unstimulated T cells and proliferating T cells recovered from mixed lymphocyte reactions underwent TCRbeta CDR3 sequencing. Fresh whole blood from fewer than 11 HLA-typed healthy donors was used to isolate PBMCs. This receptor was obtained from a human donor in good health. The sample taken for sequencing was CD8+ T cells sorted from blood. The rearranged segments are TRBV28 and TRBJ2-7; D gene: possibly TRBD1, on 6 matching bases. The nucleotide sequence is given as TGTGCCAGCAGAGATCGGGACACACAGGACCCCTACGAGCAGTACTTC. Its translation is CASRDRDTQDPYEQYF.